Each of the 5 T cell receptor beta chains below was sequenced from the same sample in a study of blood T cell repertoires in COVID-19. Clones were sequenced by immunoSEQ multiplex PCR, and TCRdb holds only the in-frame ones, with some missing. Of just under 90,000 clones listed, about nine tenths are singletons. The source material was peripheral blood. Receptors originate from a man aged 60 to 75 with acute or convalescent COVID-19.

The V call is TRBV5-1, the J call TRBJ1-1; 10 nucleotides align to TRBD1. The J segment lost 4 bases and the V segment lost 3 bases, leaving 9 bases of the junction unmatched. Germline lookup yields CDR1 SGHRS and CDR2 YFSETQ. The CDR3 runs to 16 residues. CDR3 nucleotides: TGCGCCAGCAGCTCAGATTCTGGACAGGGGGGCACTGAAGCTTTCTTT. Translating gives CASSSDSGQGGTEAFF.

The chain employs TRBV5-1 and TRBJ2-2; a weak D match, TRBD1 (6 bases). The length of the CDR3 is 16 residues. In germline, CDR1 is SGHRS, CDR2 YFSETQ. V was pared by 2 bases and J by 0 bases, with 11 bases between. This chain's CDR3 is CASSFLGAANTGELFF. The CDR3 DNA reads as TGCGCCAGCAGCTTTTTGGGGGCCGCGAACACCGGGGAGCTGTTTTTT.

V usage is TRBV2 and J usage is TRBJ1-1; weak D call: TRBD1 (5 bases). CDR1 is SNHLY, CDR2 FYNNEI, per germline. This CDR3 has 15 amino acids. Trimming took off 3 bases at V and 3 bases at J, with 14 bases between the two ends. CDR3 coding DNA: TGTGCCAGCAGTGACAGGGCTACGGGCGACACTGAAGCTTTCTTT. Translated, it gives CASSDRATGDTEAFF. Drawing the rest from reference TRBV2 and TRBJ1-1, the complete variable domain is EPEVTQTPSHQVTQMGQEVILRCVPISNHLYFYWYRQILGQKVEFLVSFYNNEISEKSEIFDDQFSVERPDGSNFTLKIRSTKLEDSAMYFCASSDRATGDTEAFFGQGTRLTVV.

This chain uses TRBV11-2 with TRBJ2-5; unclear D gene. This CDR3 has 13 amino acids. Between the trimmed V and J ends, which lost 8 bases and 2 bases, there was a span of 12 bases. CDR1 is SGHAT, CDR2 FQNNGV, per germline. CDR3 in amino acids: CASGADLQETQYF. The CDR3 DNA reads TGTGCCAGCGGAGCAGACTTACAAGAGACCCAGTACTTC.

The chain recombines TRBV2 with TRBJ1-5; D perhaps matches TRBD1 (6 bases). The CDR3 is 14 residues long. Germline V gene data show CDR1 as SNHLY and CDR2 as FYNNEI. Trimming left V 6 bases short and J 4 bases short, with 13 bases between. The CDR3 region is CASRAGQTNQPQHF. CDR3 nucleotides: TGTGCCAGCAGGGCCGGACAGACAAATCAGCCCCAGCATTTT. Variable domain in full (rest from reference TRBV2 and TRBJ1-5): EPEVTQTPSHQVTQMGQEVILRCVPISNHLYFYWYRQILGQKVEFLVSFYNNEISEKSEIFDDQFSVERPDGSNFTLKIRSTKLEDSAMYFCASRAGQTNQPQHFGDGTRLSIL.